The clone carrying this T cell receptor (beta chain) was counted a few times. The target antigen is unknown. The V gene's germline CDR1 is SEHNR and CDR2 FQNEAQ (reference sequence). V was clipped by 5 bases and J by 6 bases; unmatched bases: 6. The CDR3 length is 15 residues. Notes on the study in general: The TCR gene usage of tumor memory CD4+ T cells clustered together with blood and lymph node memory CD4+ cells and with lymph node naive CD4+ cells. Tumor Treg TCRs overlapped most with tumor naive CD4+ cells.

The sorted Tregs were CD4+CD25+CD127-/low cells. Constant-region reverse primers amplified full-length variable regions, followed by semi-nested Nested Universal Primer A PCR. One entry per CDR3 protein results from TCRdb running MiXCR on the 5' RACE reads. Of more than 55,000 distinct CDR3 sequences in the sample, about 26% are singletons; the top ten hold roughly 2.2%. This chain joins TRBV7-9 and TRBJ2-2; 10 nucleotides match TRBD1. Sequences were obtained from tumor-infiltrating Tregs sorted from the breast tumor. The TCR was taken from a female donor with breast cancer. The CDR3 region has the DNA TGTGCCAGCAGCCCACCCGGACAGGGGGCCGGGGAGCTGTTTTTT. Protein sequence: CASSPPGQGAGELFF.